These T cell receptor beta chains were read from a single sample in a study of T cell responses to AZD1222 COVID-19 vaccine. The assay was immunoSEQ multiplex PCR, and TCRdb's table has in-frame clones only and misses some. The sample carries 110,000 to 150,000 clones, around 93% recorded once. This specimen consisted of peripheral blood, obtained 28 days after the second AZD1222 dose. These TCRs come from an adult who received the AZD1222 COVID-19 vaccine. The CDR3 runs from the conserved cysteine through the conserved F or W. The order of the fields is clone size, D gene, V gene, J gene, CDR3 DNA, CDR3 protein. A D gene is named only where the DNA matches it firmly. Clone size is not always given. Where it is, it says once, few, many or a class for expanded clones.

>NA|NA|TRBV10-2|TRBJ1-5
TGCGCCAGCAGTGCTTCAAATAGCAATCAGCCCCAGCATTTT
CASSASNSNQPQHF
>NA|NA|TRBV24-1|TRBJ2-3
TGTGCCACCAGTGACAGACAGAGCACAGATACGCAGTATTTT
CATSDRQSTDTQYF
>NA|NA|TRBV11-2|TRBJ2-1
TGTGCCAGCAGCTTAGTGTACAGGGGGAGGGGCAATGAGCAGTTCTTC
CASSLVYRGRGNEQFF
>NA|NA|TRBV5-1|TRBJ2-5
TGCGCCAGCAGCTTGGCGGCGTTCTCACAAGAGACCCAGTACTTC
CASSLAAFSQETQYF
>NA|TRBD1|TRBV6-5|TRBJ1-5
TGTGCCAGCAGTCAACAGGGGACGCGTCAGCCCCAGCATTTT
CASSQQGTRQPQHF
>NA|NA|TRBV5-8|TRBJ1-6
TGTGCCAGCAGCTTGTTGAGGGACTCACCCCTCCACTTT
CASSLLRDSPLHF
>NA|NA|TRBV25-1|TRBJ2-6
TGTGCCAGCAGCTTGGGACCGATCTCTGGGGCCAACGTCCTGACTTTC
CASSLGPISGANVLTF
>NA|TRBD2|TRBV5-1|TRBJ2-1
TGCGCCAGCAGTTTTGCGACCGGGACTAGCTTTTACAATGAGCAGTTCTTC
CASSFATGTSFYNEQFF
>NA|NA|TRBV5-1|TRBJ1-3
TGCGCCAGCAGCTTGGATGCCCGCGACTCTGGAAACACCATATATTTT
CASSLDARDSGNTIYF
>NA|NA|TRBV15|TRBJ1-3
TGTGCCACCAGCAGGCGAGGTACAGGGAACACCATATATTTT
CATSRRGTGNTIYF
>NA|NA|TRBV6-5|TRBJ2-2
TGTGCCAGCAGCCGTTCAGCAGTTGCCGGGGAGCTGTTTTTT
CASSRSAVAGELFF
>NA|TRBD2|TRBV29-1|TRBJ2-4
TGCAGCGTTGAAAGCGGGACCGGGGCCAAAAACATTCAGTACTTC
CSVESGTGAKNIQYF
>few|TRBD1|TRBV7-9|TRBJ1-2
TGTGCCAGCAGCTTTTCAACGGGACAGGGGATCTATGGCTACACCTTC
CASSFSTGQGIYGYTF
>NA|NA|TRBV19|TRBJ2-6
TGTGCCAGTAGTCCCCCAGGACAGTTTTCTGGGGCCAACGTCCTGACTTTC
CASSPPGQFSGANVLTF
>NA|NA|TRBV4-1|TRBJ1-2
TGCGCCAGCCCCCAATTGGGGCTAAACTATGGCTACACCTTC
CASPQLGLNYGYTF
>NA|NA|TRBV19|TRBJ2-5
TGTGCCAGTAGCCTCAGGGGAAAGGGAGAGACCCAGTACTTC
CASSLRGKGETQYF
>NA|NA|TRBV5-5|TRBJ1-1
TGTGCCGGAGGACCCCCGGAGGGAACTGAAGCTTTCTTT
CAGGPPEGTEAFF
>NA|NA|TRBV29-1|TRBJ1-4
TGCAGCGTCTGGGACATTGACGGTGAAAAACTGTTTTTT
CSVWDIDGEKLFF
>few|NA|TRBV6-5|TRBJ1-5
TGTGCCAGCAGTTACTCGGACCCTCATAGCAATCAGCCCCAGCATTTT
CASSYSDPHSNQPQHF
>NA|TRBD2|TRBV5-1|TRBJ2-4
TGCGCCAGCAGCTTCCTGGGACCACCTGGGGGGGAGAAAAACATTCAGTACTTC
CASSFLGPPGGEKNIQYF
>NA|TRBD1|TRBV7-9|TRBJ2-1
TGTGCCAGCAGCTCGGGACAGGGACCGTACAATGAGCAGTTCTTC
CASSSGQGPYNEQFF
>NA|NA|TRBV29-1|TRBJ1-1
TGCAGCACCCTCAGTTCTACCCTGGGGGACACTGAAGCTTTCTTT
CSTLSSTLGDTEAFF
>NA|NA|TRBV19|TRBJ1-6
TGTGCCAGTAGTATCGCAACAGGGTGGTTTAATTCACCCCTCCACTTT
CASSIATGWFNSPLHF
>few|NA|TRBV11-1|TRBJ1-1
TGTGCCAGCAGCTTCGGGCGTGCTCTGACTGAAGCTTTCTTT
CASSFGRALTEAFF
>NA|NA|TRBV19|TRBJ1-5
TGTGCCAGTAGTATTAGACAGGTTTATAGCAATCAGCCCCAGCATTTT
CASSIRQVYSNQPQHF
>NA|TRBD1|TRBV27|TRBJ2-3
TGTGCCAGCAGTCCCTCGGGCAGGGGGCAAGATACGCAGTATTTT
CASSPSGRGQDTQYF
>NA|TRBD2|TRBV30|TRBJ2-2
TGTGCCTGGGCCGGACTAGCGGGAGTATGGGGGGCCGGGGAGCTGTTTTTT
CAWAGLAGVWGAGELFF
>NA|TRBD2|TRBV15|TRBJ2-4
TGTGCCACCAGCTCACCGGGACTAGCGGGTCTAGCCAAAAACATTCAGTACTTC
CATSSPGLAGLAKNIQYF
>NA|NA|TRBV29-1|TRBJ1-1
TGCAGCGTTCTCAGGGTCCTCAACACTGAAGCTTTCTTT
CSVLRVLNTEAFF
>NA|NA|TRBV6-2/TRBV6-3|TRBJ2-2
TGTGCCAGCAGTTTTGGACAGCAGACCGGGGAGCTGTTTTTT
CASSFGQQTGELFF
>NA|NA|TRBV24-1|TRBJ2-1
TGTGCCACCAGTGATCCCCATGGGAGTGGGAATGAGCAGTTCTTC
CATSDPHGSGNEQFF
>NA|NA|TRBV19|TRBJ2-7
TGTGCCAGTAGTATAGGGGGGGTCGCCTACGAGCAGTACTTC
CASSIGGVAYEQYF
>NA|NA|TRBV19|TRBJ2-5
TGTGCCAGTAGTATGGGGGAGCAGAACCAAGAGACCCAGTACTTC
CASSMGEQNQETQYF
>NA|TRBD1|TRBV3-1/TRBV3-2|TRBJ1-5
TGTGCCAGCAGCCAAGGGACAGGGGGAAACCAGCCCCAGCATTTT
CASSQGTGGNQPQHF
>few|TRBD1|TRBV2|TRBJ1-5
TGTGCCAGCAGGGGGACAGGGGGCGTTCAGCCCCAGCATTTT
CASRGTGGVQPQHF
>NA|TRBD2|TRBV28|TRBJ2-5
TGTGCCAGCCGGGGGGGGGCCTGGGAGACCCAGTACTTC
CASRGGAWETQYF
>NA|TRBD2|TRBV5-5|TRBJ2-5
TGTGCCAGCAGCTTGGACGGGAGGGGGACCCAGTACTTC
CASSLDGRGTQYF
>NA|NA|TRBV30|TRBJ1-3
TGTGCCTGGTCTAGGACTCTTGGAAACACCATATATTTT
CAWSRTLGNTIYF
>once|NA|TRBV30|TRBJ2-5
TGTGCCTGGAGTGTACTTGGCGGTAGTAATCGAGAGACCCAGTACTTC
CAWSVLGGSNRETQYF
>NA|NA|TRBV7-2|TRBJ1-6
TGTGCCAGCAGCTTAGCCGGGGGGCCGGGCCATAATTCACCCCTCCACTTT
CASSLAGGPGHNSPLHF
>once|TRBD1|TRBV10-1|TRBJ2-5
TGCGCCAGCTGTGGGGGACAGGAGACGACCCAGTACTTC
CASCGGQETTQYF
>NA|TRBD2|TRBV6-1|TRBJ2-3
TGTGCCAGCAGTGAAGCGCGAGTGAGCGGGAGAGGGAATACGCAGTATTTT
CASSEARVSGRGNTQYF
>NA|NA|TRBV7-2|TRBJ2-1
TGTGCCAGCAGCTTAGGGGGGCCTAATGAGCAGTTCTTC
CASSLGGPNEQFF
>few|NA|TRBV5-4|TRBJ2-2
TGTGCCAGCAGCTCCACCGGGGAGCTGTTTTTT
CASSSTGELFF
>NA|NA|TRBV24-1|TRBJ1-2
TGTGCCACCAGTGATAAGGGCCTCCTTGGCTACACCTTC
CATSDKGLLGYTF
>NA|TRBD1|TRBV19|TRBJ1-2
TGTGCCAGTAGTACTCGACAGGGAGTGATTGGCTACACCTTC
CASSTRQGVIGYTF
>NA|TRBD1|TRBV28|TRBJ1-6
TGTGCCAGCAAACCACAGGGGAATAATTCACCCCTCCACTTT
CASKPQGNNSPLHF
>NA|NA|TRBV28|TRBJ2-4
TGTGCCAGCAGTGACTCAGTAGCCAAAAACATTCAGTACTTC
CASSDSVAKNIQYF
>NA|NA|TRBV19|TRBJ2-2
TGTGCCAGTAGTTGGCCTGGGGGGCCGAGAAACACCGGGGAGCTGTTTTTT
CASSWPGGPRNTGELFF
>NA|TRBD1|TRBV7-8|TRBJ2-6
TGTGCCAGCACCCGGGGACAGCCTGGATCTGGGGCCAACGTCCTGACTTTC
CASTRGQPGSGANVLTF
>NA|NA|TRBV6-5|TRBJ2-7
TGTGCCAGCAGCCTTGAACAGACCACCTACGAGCAGTACTTC
CASSLEQTTYEQYF
>once|NA|TRBV5-1|TRBJ2-1
TGCGCCAGCAGCTTATTAGGACAGTACAATGAGCAGTTCTTC
CASSLLGQYNEQFF
>NA|TRBD1|TRBV3-1/TRBV3-2|TRBJ1-1
TGTGCCAGCAGCCTGGGACAGGGAATTACTGAAGCTTTCTTT
CASSLGQGITEAFF
>NA|TRBD1|TRBV28|TRBJ1-1
TGTGCCAGCAGTTCGACAGGGGAGGTGACTGAAGCTTTCTTT
CASSSTGEVTEAFF